A selection of T cell receptor beta chains follows, all from one sample in a study of T cell responses to AZD1222 COVID-19 vaccine. Libraries were prepared by immunoSEQ multiplex PCR; TCRdb keeps only in-frame clonotypes and omits some of them. Of about 150,000 clones detected, 88% appear once; the ten largest clones hold approximately 7%. This specimen consisted of peripheral blood, obtained after recovery from COVID-19. These receptors all come from an adult who had recovered from COVID-19. Each CDR3 is given with its conserved first and last residue.

>TRBJ2-3|TRBV7-2
CASSFDGTDTQYF
>TRBJ1-2|TRBV24-1
CATSDSLQGANYGYTF
>TRBJ1-1|TRBV29-1
CSVVREYTEAFF
>TRBJ2-1|TRBV19
CASSPFFGRGNEQFF
>TRBJ2-1|TRBV27
CATSIAGPNNEQFF
>TRBJ2-7|TRBV5-4
CASSFPGLAEEQYF
>TRBJ2-5|TRBV2
CASRAPRVASQETQYF
>TRBJ2-4|TRBV2
CASTWTGAVTSGSQAKNIQYF
>TRBJ2-7|TRBV15
CAASRDRGRATEQYF
>TRBJ2-7|TRBV18
CASSPPIPGRTYEQYF
>TRBJ2-7|TRBV5-1
CASSSTLTGGSYEQYF
>TRBJ1-5|TRBV28
CASSSDTYSNQPQHF
>TRBJ1-1|TRBV7-3
CASSLRRDTEAFF
>TRBJ2-3|TRBV4-1
CASSQRERDLNGGQYF
>TRBJ1-2|TRBV6-2/TRBV6-3
CASSFGPLIGGYTF
>TRBJ1-1|TRBV18
CASSPRPPPGEAEAFF
>TRBJ1-4|TRBV5-1
CASSLQTYNEKLFF
>TRBJ2-7|TRBV11-2
CASSRDRYEQYF
>TRBJ2-1|TRBV7-9
CASSLMRDENEQFF